This T cell receptor beta chain was sequenced for a study of blood T cell repertoires in COVID-19. Study overall: Italy, Spain and the United States were the sources of the convalescent and acute COVID-19 samples. T cells, B-cell-depleted T cells, or PBMCs provided the cDNA or gDNA that served as material.

It was during active infection that Seattle patients were enrolled and then longitudinally followed. In the study's own analysis: Counts of nucleated cells, estimated from reference gene primer amplification, were obtained. This table comes from immunoSEQ multiplex PCR, and its TCRdb copy is limited to in-frame clones, with some not included. D and trimming were read from the DNA, whereas the V and J calls and clone size are those reported in that table. The sample shows roughly 190,000 clones, roughly 87% of them seen only once. This clone was observed a single time. Germline V gene data show CDR1 as LNHDA and CDR2 as SQIVND (reference sequence). V lost 6 bases to trimming and J lost 7 bases; unmatched junction nucleotides: 2. The CDR3 runs 14 residues.

Sequences were obtained from peripheral blood. The sequence derives from a woman aged 60 to 75 with COVID-19, enrolled during active disease. J is TRBJ2-1 and V is TRBV19; 14 nucleotides agree with TRBD2. This chain's CDR3 is CASRGLAGVNEQFF. For the CDR3, the DNA is TGTGCCAGTAGGGGACTAGCGGGGGTGAATGAGCAGTTCTTC.